The text below deals with one T cell receptor (beta chain). Its antigen is not identified. Cells sorted as Tregs were CD4+, CD25+ and CD127-/low. Notes on the study in general: Tumor Tregs overlapped most with tumor, then blood, naive CD4+ cells. Whole repertoires were not studied in the larger cohort, only one V-J beta rearrangement. In terms of TCR gene usage, tumor memory CD4+ T cells clustered together with blood and lymph node memory CD4+ cells, as well as with lymph node naive CD4+ cells.

V lost 6 bases to trimming and J lost 0 bases, with 18 bases between them. The CDR3 is 17 amino acids. Germline-derived CDR1 and CDR2 are ENHRY and SYGVKD. A single record per CDR3 protein comes from TCRdb applying MiXCR to the 5' RACE reads. This table has 8,000 to 10,000 distinct CDR3 sequences, around 55% appearing once. The receptor comes from a female donor with breast cancer. What was sequenced was Tregs sorted from a lymph node. This chain connects TRBV10-3 to TRBJ2-1; D possibly matches TRBD1 or TRBD2 (5 bases each). CDR3 nucleotide sequence: TGTGCCATCAGCGAACCCACCGGGACGAGCTCCTACAATGAGCAGTTCTTC. Amino acids: CAISEPTGTSSYNEQFF.